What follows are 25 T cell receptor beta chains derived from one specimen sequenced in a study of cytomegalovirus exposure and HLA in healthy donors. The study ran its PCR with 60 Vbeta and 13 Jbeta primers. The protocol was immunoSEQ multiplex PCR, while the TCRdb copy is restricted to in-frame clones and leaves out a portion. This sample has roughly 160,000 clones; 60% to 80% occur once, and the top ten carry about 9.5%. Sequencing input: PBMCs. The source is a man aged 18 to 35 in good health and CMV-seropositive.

The chain's CDR3 is CASSTGQIATNEKLFF. In nucleotides, the CDR3 is TGTGCCAGCTCTACAGGACAGATCGCAACTAATGAAAAACTGTTTTTT. V gene TRBV18 combines with J gene TRBJ1-4, with a tentative D call TRBD1 (6 bases). With 6 bases removed from V and 0 bases from J, the gap between germline ends came to 14 bases. The CDR3 is 16 amino acids. Germline CDR1 is KGHSH and CDR2 is LQKENI.

The CDR3 loop is CASSFSGSGDTQYF. The CDR3 DNA follows: TGTGCCAGCAGCTTTAGCGGGAGTGGAGATACGCAGTATTTT. The J gene is TRBJ2-3, the V gene TRBV7-9; 9 nucleotides match TRBD2. This CDR3 comprises 14 residues. The V segment lost 3 bases and the J segment 5 bases; nucleotides outside the gene matches: 3. CDR1 and CDR2 (germline): SEHNR, FQNEAQ (reference sequence).

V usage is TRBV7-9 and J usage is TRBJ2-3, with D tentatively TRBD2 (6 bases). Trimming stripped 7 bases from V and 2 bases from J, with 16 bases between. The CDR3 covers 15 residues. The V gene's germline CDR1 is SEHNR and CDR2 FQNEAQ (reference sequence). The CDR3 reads CASIPSGLFTDTQYF. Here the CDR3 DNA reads TGTGCCAGCATCCCGTCGGGACTGTTCACAGATACGCAGTATTTT.

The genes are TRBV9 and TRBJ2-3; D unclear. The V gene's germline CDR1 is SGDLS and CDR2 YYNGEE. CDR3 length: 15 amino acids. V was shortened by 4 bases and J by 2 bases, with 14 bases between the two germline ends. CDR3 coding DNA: TGTGCCAGCAGCCCCAGAGGCACATCCACAGATACGCAGTATTTT. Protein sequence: CASSPRGTSTDTQYF.

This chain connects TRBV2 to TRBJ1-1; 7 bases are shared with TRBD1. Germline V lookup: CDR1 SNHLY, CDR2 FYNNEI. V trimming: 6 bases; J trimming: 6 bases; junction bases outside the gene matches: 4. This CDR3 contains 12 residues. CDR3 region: CASRDDRAEAFF. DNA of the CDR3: TGTGCCAGCAGGGATGACAGGGCTGAAGCTTTCTTT.

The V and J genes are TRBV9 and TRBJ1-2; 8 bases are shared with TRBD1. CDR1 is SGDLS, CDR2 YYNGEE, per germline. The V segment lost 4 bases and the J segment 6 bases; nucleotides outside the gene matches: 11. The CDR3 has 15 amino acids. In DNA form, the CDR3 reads TGTGCCAGCAGCCCCTACCCCACAGGGGGTCATGGCTACACCTTC. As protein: CASSPYPTGGHGYTF.

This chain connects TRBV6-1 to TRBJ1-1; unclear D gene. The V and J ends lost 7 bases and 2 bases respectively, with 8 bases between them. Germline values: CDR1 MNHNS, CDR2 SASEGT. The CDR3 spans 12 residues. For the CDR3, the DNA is TGTGCCAGCAAGAGGATTAACACTGAAGCTTTCTTT. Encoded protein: CASKRINTEAFF.

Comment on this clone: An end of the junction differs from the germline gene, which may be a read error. CDR3 DNA: TGTGCCAGCAGCAAACAATTCAACACCCCAGGCAGTGGGTCCAACGTCCTGACTTTC. Protein sequence: CASSKQFNTPGSGSNVLTF. The chain is built from TRBV5-4 and TRBJ2-6; D is ambiguous. The length of the CDR3 is 19 residues. From germline, CDR1 is SGHNT and CDR2 YYREEE (reference sequence).

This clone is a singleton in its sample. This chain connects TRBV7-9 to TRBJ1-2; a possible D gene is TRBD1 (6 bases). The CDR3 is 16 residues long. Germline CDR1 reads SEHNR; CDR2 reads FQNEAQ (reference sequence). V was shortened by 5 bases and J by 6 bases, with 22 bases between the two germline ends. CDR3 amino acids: CASSRTPGQGIDGYTF. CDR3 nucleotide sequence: TGTGCCAGCAGCCGGACACCGGGACAAGGTATCGATGGCTACACCTTC.

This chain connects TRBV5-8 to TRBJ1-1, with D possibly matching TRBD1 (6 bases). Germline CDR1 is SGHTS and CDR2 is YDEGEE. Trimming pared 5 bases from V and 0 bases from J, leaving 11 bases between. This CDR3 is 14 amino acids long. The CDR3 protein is CASSIAGVNTEAFF. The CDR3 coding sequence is TGTGCCAGCAGTATCGCAGGGGTGAACACTGAAGCTTTCTTT.

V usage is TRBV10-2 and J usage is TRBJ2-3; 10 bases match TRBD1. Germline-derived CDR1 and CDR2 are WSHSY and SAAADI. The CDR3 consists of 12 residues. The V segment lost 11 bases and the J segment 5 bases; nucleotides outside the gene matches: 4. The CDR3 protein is CAGGQGEDTQYF. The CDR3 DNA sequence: TGCGCCGGTGGACAGGGGGAAGATACGCAGTATTTT.

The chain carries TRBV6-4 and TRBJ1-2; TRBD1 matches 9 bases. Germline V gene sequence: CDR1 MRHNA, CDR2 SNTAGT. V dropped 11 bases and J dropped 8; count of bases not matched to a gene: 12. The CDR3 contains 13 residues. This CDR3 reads CACERQGVGGYTF. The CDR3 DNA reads TGTGCCTGTGAAAGACAGGGGGTAGGCGGCTACACCTTC.

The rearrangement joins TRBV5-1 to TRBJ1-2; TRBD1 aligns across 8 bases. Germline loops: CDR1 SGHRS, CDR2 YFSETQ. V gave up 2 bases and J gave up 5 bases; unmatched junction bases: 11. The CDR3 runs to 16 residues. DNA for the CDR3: TGCGCCAGCAGCTTCCGACAGGGGTACCTTGGGTATGGCTACACCTTC. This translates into CASSFRQGYLGYGYTF. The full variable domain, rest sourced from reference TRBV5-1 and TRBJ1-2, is KAGVTQTPRYLIKTRGQQVTLSCSPISGHRSVSWYQQTPGQGLQFLFEYFSETQRNKGNFPGRFSGRQFSNSRSEMNVSTLELGDSALYLCASSFRQGYLGYGYTFGSGTRLTVV.

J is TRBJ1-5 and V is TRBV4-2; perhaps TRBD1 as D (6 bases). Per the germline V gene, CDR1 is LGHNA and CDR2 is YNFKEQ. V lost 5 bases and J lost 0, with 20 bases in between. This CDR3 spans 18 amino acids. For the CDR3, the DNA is TGTGCCAGCAGCAGGGTTACTCTGGGGGCTGATAGCAATCAGCCCCAGCATTTT. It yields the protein CASSRVTLGADSNQPQHF.

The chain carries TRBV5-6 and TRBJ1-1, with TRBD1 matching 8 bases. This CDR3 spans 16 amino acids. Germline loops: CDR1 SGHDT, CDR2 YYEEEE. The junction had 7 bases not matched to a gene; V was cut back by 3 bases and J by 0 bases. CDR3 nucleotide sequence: TGTGCCAGCAGCTCGACAGGGGACACCATGAACACTGAAGCTTTCTTT. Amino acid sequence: CASSSTGDTMNTEAFF.

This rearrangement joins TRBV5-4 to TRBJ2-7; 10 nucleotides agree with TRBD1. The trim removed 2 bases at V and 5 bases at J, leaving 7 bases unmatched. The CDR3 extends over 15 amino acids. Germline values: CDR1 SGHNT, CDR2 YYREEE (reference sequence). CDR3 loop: CASSFPGQGNHEQYF. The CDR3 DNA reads TGTGCCAGCAGCTTTCCGGGACAGGGGAACCACGAGCAGTACTTC.

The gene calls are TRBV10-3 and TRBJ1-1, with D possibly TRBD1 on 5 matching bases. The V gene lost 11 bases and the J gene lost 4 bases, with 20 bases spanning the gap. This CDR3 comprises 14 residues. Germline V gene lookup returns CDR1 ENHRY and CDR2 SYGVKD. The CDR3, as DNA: TGTGCCGGACGAACGGGGGGATTGGGCACTGAAGCTTTCTTT. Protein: CAGRTGGLGTEAFF.

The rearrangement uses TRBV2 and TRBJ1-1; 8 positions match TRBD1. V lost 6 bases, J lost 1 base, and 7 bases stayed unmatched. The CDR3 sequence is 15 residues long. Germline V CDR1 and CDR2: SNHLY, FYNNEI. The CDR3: CASRSAGGWNTEAFF. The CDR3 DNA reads TGTGCCAGCAGGTCTGCAGGGGGCTGGAACACTGAAGCTTTCTTT.

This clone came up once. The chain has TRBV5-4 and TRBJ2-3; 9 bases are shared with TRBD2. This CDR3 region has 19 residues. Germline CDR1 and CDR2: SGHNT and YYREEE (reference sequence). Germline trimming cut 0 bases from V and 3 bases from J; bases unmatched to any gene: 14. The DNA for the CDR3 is TGTGCCAGCAGCTTGGCCGGCAAACTAGCGGGCGTAAGAACAGATACGCAGTATTTT. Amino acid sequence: CASSLAGKLAGVRTDTQYF.

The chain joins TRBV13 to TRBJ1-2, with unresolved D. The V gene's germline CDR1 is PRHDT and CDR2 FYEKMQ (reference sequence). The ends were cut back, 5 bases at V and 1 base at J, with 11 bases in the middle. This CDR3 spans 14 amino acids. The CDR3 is CASSIGRGNYGYTF. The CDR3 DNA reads TGTGCCAGCAGCATCGGACGGGGTAACTATGGCTACACCTTC.

This chain's CDR3 is CASSLEAAGGETQYF. The CDR3 nucleotides read TGCGCCAGCAGCTTGGAAGCGGCGGGTGGAGAGACCCAGTACTTC. This chain links TRBV5-1 with TRBJ2-5, with a possible D match to TRBD2 (5 bases). Deletions cut 0 bases from V and 4 bases from J, with 13 bases between. The CDR3 contains 15 residues. Germline CDR1 reads SGHRS; CDR2 reads YFSETQ.

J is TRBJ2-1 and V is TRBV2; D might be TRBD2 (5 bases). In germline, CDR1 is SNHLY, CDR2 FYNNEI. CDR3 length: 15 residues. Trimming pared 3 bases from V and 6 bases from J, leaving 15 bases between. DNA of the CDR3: TGTGCCAGCAGTGATAGTTCGGCGGGCGTCAATGAGCAGTTCTTC. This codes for CASSDSSAGVNEQFF.

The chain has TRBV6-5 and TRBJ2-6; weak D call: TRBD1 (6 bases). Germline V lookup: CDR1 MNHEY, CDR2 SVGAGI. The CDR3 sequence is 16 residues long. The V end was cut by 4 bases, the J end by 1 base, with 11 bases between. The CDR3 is CASSSDSLSGANVLTF. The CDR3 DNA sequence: TGTGCCAGCAGTTCGGACAGCCTATCTGGGGCCAACGTCCTGACTTTC.

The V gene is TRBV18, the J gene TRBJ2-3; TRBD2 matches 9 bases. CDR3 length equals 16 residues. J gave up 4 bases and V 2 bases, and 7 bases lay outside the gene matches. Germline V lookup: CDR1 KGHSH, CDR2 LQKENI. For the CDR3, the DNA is TGTGCCAGCTCACCAGGGGCTAGCGGGACAGCAGATACGCAGTATTTT. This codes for CASSPGASGTADTQYF.

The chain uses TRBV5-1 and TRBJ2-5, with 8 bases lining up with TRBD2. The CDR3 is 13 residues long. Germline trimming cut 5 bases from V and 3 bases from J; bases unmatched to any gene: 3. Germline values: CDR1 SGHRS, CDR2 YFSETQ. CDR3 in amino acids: CASRGLDEETQYF. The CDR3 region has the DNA TGCGCCAGCAGGGGACTAGATGAAGAGACCCAGTACTTC.